The entry below describes one TCR beta chain. This entry comes from a study of control samples from healthy donors and cancer patients. The CDR3 is 11 amino acids. V dropped 5 bases and J dropped 2 bases, with 5 bases sitting between them. Germline lookup yields CDR1 DFQATT and CDR2 SNEGSKA (reference sequence). The repertoire was sequenced with immunoSEQ multiplex PCR; TCRdb's copy has only in-frame clones and lacks some. The profile covers 150,000 to 160,000 clones, with 93% appearing a single time and approximately 2.5% taken by the ten largest. This receptor was obtained from a middle-aged man in good health. The genes are TRBV20-1 and TRBJ2-3; D call uncertain. The specimen sequenced was blood. Here the CDR3 reads CSAVDTDTQYF. The DNA for the CDR3 is TGCAGTGCTGTAGACACAGATACGCAGTATTTT.